The T cell receptor beta chain described here comes from a study of T cells expressing NK-cell markers. Study-level information: Sorted CD3+CD56+NKG2C+, CD3+CD56+NKG2C- and CD3+CD56-NKG2C+ T cells supplied TCR beta repertoires.

In the case of this clonotype: The antigen remains unidentified.

For TCR beta, cDNA was produced by 5'RACE template switching with UMIs. From the 5' RACE reads, TCRdb lists one entry per CDR3 protein and no DNA. This repertoire includes 400,000 or so distinct CDR3 sequences. The CDR3 covers 13 residues. CDR1 and CDR2 from the germline V gene are SGHTA and FQGTGA. Overall study findings and caveats: Several of the donors carried dominant NKG2C+ clonotypes that took up about 1.0-7.0% of their CD8+ T cells.

Material: blood T cells: a sorted CD56 or NKG2C T cell subset, CD4+ or CD8+ T cells, or bulk PBMC T cells (not recorded which). The chain has TRBV7-3 and TRBJ2-1. This clonotype originated in a woman between 45 and 60 years old in good health. Here the CDR3 reads CASSPRQYNEQFF.